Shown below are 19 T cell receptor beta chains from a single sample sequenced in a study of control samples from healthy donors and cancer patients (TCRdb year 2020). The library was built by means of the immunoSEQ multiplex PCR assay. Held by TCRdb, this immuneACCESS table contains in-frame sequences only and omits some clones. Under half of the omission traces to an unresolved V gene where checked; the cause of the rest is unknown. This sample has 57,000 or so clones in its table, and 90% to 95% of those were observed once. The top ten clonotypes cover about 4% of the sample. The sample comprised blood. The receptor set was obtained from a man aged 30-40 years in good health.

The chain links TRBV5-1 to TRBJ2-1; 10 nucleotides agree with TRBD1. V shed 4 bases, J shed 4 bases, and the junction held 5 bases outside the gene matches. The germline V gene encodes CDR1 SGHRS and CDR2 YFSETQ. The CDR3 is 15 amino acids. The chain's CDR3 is CASSQTGGDYNEQFF. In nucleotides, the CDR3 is TGCGCCAGCAGCCAGACAGGGGGCGATTACAATGAGCAGTTCTTC.

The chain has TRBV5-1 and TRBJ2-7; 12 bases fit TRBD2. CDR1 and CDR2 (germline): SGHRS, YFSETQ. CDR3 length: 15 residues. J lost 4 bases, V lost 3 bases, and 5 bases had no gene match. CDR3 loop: CASSSASGGAYEQYF. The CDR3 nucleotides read TGCGCCAGCAGCTCCGCTAGCGGGGGGGCATACGAGCAGTACTTC.

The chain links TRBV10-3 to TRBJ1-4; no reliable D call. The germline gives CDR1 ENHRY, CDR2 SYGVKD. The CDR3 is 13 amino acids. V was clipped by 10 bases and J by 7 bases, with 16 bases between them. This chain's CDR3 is CATSQVLSEKLFF. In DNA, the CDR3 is TGTGCCACATCGCAGGTTCTTTCTGAAAAACTGTTTTTT.

Here the CDR3 reads CASSTTWGGNSPLHF. Here the CDR3 DNA reads TGTGCCAGCAGTACGACCTGGGGGGGAAATTCACCCCTCCACTTT. V gene TRBV5-6 combines with J gene TRBJ1-6, with a possible D match to TRBD1 (5 bases). The CDR3 contains 15 residues. From germline, CDR1 is SGHDT and CDR2 YYEEEE. V lost 5 bases and J lost 7, with 16 bases in between.

The CDR3 nucleotides are TGTGCCAGCAGCCAGGGGAACACTGAAGCTTTCTTT. Its translation: CASSQGNTEAFF. The rearrangement joins TRBV5-4 to TRBJ1-1, with TRBD1 as a possible D gene (5 bases). The CDR3 is 12 residues long. Trimming cost V 4 bases and J 1 base, with 5 bases left between them. Per germline, CDR1 SGHNT and CDR2 YYREEE (reference sequence).

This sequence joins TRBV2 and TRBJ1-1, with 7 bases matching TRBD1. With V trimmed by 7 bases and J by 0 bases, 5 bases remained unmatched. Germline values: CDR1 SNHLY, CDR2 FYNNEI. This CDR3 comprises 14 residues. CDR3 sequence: CASTQGGMNTEAFF. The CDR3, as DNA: TGTGCCAGCACCCAGGGGGGTATGAACACTGAAGCTTTCTTT.

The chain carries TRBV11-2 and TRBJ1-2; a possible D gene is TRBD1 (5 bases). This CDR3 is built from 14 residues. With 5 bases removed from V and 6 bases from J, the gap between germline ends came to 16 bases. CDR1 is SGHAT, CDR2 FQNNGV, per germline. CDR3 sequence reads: CASSTRGGRDGYTF. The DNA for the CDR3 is TGTGCCAGCAGCACCCGTGGAGGCAGGGATGGCTACACCTTC.

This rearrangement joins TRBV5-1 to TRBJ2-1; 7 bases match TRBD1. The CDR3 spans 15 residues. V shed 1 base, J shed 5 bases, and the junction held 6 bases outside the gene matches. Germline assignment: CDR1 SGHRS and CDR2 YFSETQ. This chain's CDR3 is CASSLWGTVNNEQFF. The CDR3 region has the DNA TGCGCCAGCAGCTTGTGGGGGACAGTAAACAATGAGCAGTTCTTC.

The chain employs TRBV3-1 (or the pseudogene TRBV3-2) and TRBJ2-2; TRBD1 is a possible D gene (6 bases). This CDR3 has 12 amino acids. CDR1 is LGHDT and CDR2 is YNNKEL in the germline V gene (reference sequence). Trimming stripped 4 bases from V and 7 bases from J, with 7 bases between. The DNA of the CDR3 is TGTGCCAGCAGCCGGGACATCGGGGAGCTGTTTTTT. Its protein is CASSRDIGELFF.

This CDR3 is CAWSGQGPYEQYF. The DNA for the CDR3 is TGTGCCTGGAGTGGACAGGGCCCTTACGAGCAGTACTTC. The V gene is TRBV30, the J gene TRBJ2-7; 7 bases agree with TRBD1. With V trimmed by 1 base and J by 4 bases, 4 bases remained unmatched. This CDR3 comprises 13 residues. Germline CDR1 GTSNPN, CDR2 SVGIG (reference sequence).

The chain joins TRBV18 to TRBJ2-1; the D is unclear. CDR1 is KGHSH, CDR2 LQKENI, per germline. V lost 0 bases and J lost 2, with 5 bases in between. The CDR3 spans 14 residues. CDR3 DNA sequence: TGTGCCAGCTCACCACCAGGGACCTACAATGAGCAGTTCTTC. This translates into CASSPPGTYNEQFF. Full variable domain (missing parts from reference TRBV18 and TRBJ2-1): NAGVMQNPRHLVRRRGQEARLRCSPMKGHSHVYWYRQLPEEGLKFMVYLQKENIIDESGMPKERFSAEFPKEGPSILRIQQVVRGDSAAYFCASSPPGTYNEQFFGPGTRLTVL.

The CDR3 loop is CAWTRREADRYTGELFF. The DNA of the CDR3 is TGTGCCTGGACCCGGCGGGAGGCGGACCGGTACACCGGGGAGCTGTTTTTT. V gene TRBV30 combines with J gene TRBJ2-2, with 8 nucleotides matching TRBD2. CDR1 and CDR2 (germline): GTSNPN, SVGIG (reference sequence). V gave up 4 bases and J gave up 3 bases; unmatched junction bases: 13. CDR3 length: 17 residues. The full variable domain, completed using reference TRBV30 and TRBJ2-2, is SQTIHQWPATLVQPVGSPLSLECTVEGTSNPNLYWYRQAAGRGLQLLFYSVGIGQISSEVPQNLSASRPQDRQFILSSKKLLLSDSGFYLCAWTRREADRYTGELFFGEGSRLTVL.

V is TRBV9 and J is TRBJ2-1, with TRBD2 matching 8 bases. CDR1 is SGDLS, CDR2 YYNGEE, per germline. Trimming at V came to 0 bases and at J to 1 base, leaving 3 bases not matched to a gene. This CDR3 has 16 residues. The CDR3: CASSVDGGASYNEQFF. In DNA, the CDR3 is TGTGCCAGCAGCGTAGACGGGGGGGCATCCTACAATGAGCAGTTCTTC.

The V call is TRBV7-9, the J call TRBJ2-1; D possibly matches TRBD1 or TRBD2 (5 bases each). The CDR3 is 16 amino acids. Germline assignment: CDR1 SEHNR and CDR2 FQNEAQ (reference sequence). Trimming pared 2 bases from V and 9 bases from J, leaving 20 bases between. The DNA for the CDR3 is TGTGCCAGCAGCTTAAAGTCAGGGCTCCCGAGGGGTGAGCAGTTCTTC. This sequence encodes CASSLKSGLPRGEQFF.

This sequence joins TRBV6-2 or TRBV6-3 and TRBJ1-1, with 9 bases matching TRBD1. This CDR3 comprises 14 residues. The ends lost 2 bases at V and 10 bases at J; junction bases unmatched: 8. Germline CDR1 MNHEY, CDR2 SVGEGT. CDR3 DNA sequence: TGTGCCAGCAGTTACCTGGGACAGGGTCTTGGAGCTTTCTTT. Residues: CASSYLGQGLGAFF.

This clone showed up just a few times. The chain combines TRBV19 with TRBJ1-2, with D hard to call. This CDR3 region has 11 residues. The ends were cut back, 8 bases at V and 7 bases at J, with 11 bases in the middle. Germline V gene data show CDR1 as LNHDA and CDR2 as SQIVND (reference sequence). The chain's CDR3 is CASGGRTGYTF. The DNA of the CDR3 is TGTGCCAGTGGAGGGAGGACTGGCTACACCTTC.

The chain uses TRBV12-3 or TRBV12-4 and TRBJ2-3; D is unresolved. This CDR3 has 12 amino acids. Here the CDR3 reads CATAFEADTQYF. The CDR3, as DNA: TGTGCTACCGCGTTTGAGGCAGATACGCAGTATTTT.

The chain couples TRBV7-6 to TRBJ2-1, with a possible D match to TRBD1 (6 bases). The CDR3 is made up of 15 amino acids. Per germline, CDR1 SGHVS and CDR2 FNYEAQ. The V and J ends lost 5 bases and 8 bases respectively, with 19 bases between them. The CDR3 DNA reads TGTGCCAGCAGCCCTCCCAGGGTGGGGGCCCATGAGCAGTTCTTC. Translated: CASSPPRVGAHEQFF.

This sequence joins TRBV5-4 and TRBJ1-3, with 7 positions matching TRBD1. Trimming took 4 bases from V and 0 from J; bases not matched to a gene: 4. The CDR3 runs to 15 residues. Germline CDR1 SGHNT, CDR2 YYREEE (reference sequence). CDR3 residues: CASSGQVDSGNTIYF. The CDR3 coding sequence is TGTGCCAGCAGCGGACAGGTCGACTCTGGAAACACCATATATTTT.